The 8 T cell receptor beta chains below were found in one sample sequenced in a study of CD8+CD57+ T cells in acquired aplastic anemia. The template used for profiling TCR beta VDJ and CDR3 was genomic DNA. TCRdb processed the reads anew with MiXCR; each CDR3 protein has one entry. The sample shows some 200,000 distinct CDR3 sequences, approximately 57% of them seen only once. The specimen sequenced was sorted CD4+, CD8+, or CD8+CD57+ T cells (not recorded which) from PBMCs. The receptors stem from a human donor in good health.

The chain links TRBV24-1 to TRBJ2-1, with TRBD2 matching over 8 bases. The CDR3 contains 16 residues. CDR1 and CDR2 (germline): KGHDR, SFDVKD. V shed 5 bases, J shed 3 bases, and the junction held 8 bases outside the gene matches. For the CDR3, the DNA is TGTGCCACCAGTGCAAGTTTGGGACTAGGCTACAATGAGCAGTTCTTC. Encoded protein: CATSASLGLGYNEQFF.

The chain links TRBV15 to TRBJ2-7; D perhaps matches TRBD2 (6 bases). Germline CDR1 and CDR2: LNHNV and YYDKDF (reference sequence). V was pared by 0 bases and J by 2 bases, with 17 bases between. The CDR3 covers 17 residues. CDR3 bases: TGTGCCACCAGCAGAGATAATGGGGGGTTTGGGGCCTACGAGCAGTACTTC. Amino acid sequence: CATSRDNGGFGAYEQYF.

V and J are TRBV15 and TRBJ1-6, with unresolved D. Near its end, the DNA agrees better with TRBJ1-5, so the J call may be wrong. The CDR3 covers 16 residues. CDR1 is LNHNV, CDR2 YYDKDF, per germline (reference sequence). The CDR3 nucleotides are TGTGCCACCAGTCCGGAGGGAGGGCGAGGCTATCAGCCCCAGCATTTT. Encoded protein: CATSPEGGRGYQPQHF.

The chain is built from TRBV9 and TRBJ1-1, with 11 bases aligning to TRBD1. The CDR3 runs 16 residues. Germline V gene lookup returns CDR1 SGDLS and CDR2 YYNGEE. Trimming cost V 4 bases and J 4 bases; bases outside gene matches: 9. In DNA form, the CDR3 reads TGTGCCAGCAGCAGGACAGGGGGCGGTGGGGGCACTGAAGCTTTCTTT. Its protein product is CASSRTGGGGGTEAFF.

A word on this clonotype: An end of the junction differs from the germline gene, which may be a read error. The chain is built from TRBV10-3 and TRBJ2-7, with 7 bases fitting TRBD2. Germline V gives CDR1 ENHRY, CDR2 SYGVKD. The CDR3 totals 14 residues. The DNA for the CDR3 is TGTGCCATCAGTGACGGCGGGAGCTCCTACGGGCAGTACTTC. It encodes CAISDGGSSYGQYF.

The gene calls are TRBV5-4 and TRBJ1-1, with 7 bases that match TRBD1. V dropped 2 bases and J dropped 5; count of bases not matched to a gene: 3. The length of the CDR3 is 13 residues. Germline CDR1 reads SGHNT; CDR2 reads YYREEE (reference sequence). For the CDR3, the DNA is TGTGCCAGCAGCTTCGGACAGGAAACTGAAGCTTTCTTT. It translates to CASSFGQETEAFF.

This clonotype was detected only a few times. CDR3 in amino acids: CASSTGTVRQAFF. CDR3 sequence (DNA): TGTGCCAGCAGCACAGGGACTGTGAGACAAGCTTTCTTT. The chain has TRBV11-1 and TRBJ1-1, with a tentative D call TRBD1 (6 bases). V lost 5 bases, J lost 9 bases, and 16 bases lay in between. In germline, CDR1 is SGHAT, CDR2 FQDESV (reference sequence). The CDR3 is made up of 13 amino acids.

The chain couples TRBV7-3 to TRBJ2-3; 7 bases line up with TRBD2. The germline V gene encodes CDR1 SGHTA and CDR2 FQGTGA. The trim removed 2 bases at V and 1 base at J, leaving 3 bases unmatched. This CDR3 spans 15 amino acids. The CDR3 DNA reads as TGTGCCAGCAGCTTACAAAGCGGGGGCACAGATACGCAGTATTTT. Its protein product is CASSLQSGGTDTQYF.